Listed below are T cell receptor beta chains from one sample, sequenced in a study of cytomegalovirus exposure and HLA in healthy donors. Method: immunoSEQ multiplex PCR; TCRdb's copy keeps in-frame clones and lacks some. The table lists 70,000 to 95,000 clones, over 85% of them singletons. Specimen: PBMCs. Receptors were obtained from a woman aged 30 to 39 in good health and CMV-seronegative. The conserved cysteine and the conserved F or W are not part of the CDR3 here.

j_gene	v_gene	CDR3aa
TRBJ1-5	TRBV30	AWSKGQGPNQPQH
TRBJ1-2	TRBV9	ASSVEGRGIYGYT
TRBJ2-2	TRBV6-6	ASSLAGVDTGELF
TRBJ2-1	TRBV19	ASSILGSARSYNEQF
TRBJ1-2	TRBV28	ASSFGRAVGYGYT
TRBJ1-5	TRBV4-1	ASSLDSYSNQPQH
TRBJ2-7	TRBV7-9	ASSLGQGGHEQY
TRBJ2-2	TRBV5-1	ASSLGIVTDNTGELF
TRBJ2-5	TRBV4-1	ASSQGRTPGWETQY
TRBJ1-2	TRBV28	ASSEQVGYT
TRBJ2-7	TRBV27	ASSLEQGRYEQY
TRBJ1-5	TRBV7-9	ASSSPGGPQH
TRBJ2-7	TRBV7-9	ASSPKSRGQGVPSYEQY
TRBJ1-1	TRBV6-5	ASSYSGRGTEAF
TRBJ2-5	TRBV6-1	ASKGGGTQETQY
TRBJ2-7	TRBV6-5	ASRRDYYEQY
TRBJ2-2	TRBV5-1	ASSLTTLTSYAGELF
TRBJ2-7	TRBV5-6	ASSLEKAGFGYEQY
TRBJ2-3	TRBV30	AWSPAGTAPDTQY
TRBJ2-6	TRBV5-5	ASSSGQVTSGANVLT
TRBJ2-5	TRBV19	ASSTMTGAETQY
TRBJ1-5	TRBV7-8	ASSRNRVRSNQPQH
TRBJ2-1	TRBV18	ASSLGTGINEQF
TRBJ2-7	TRBV7-8	ASSARTGFYEQY
TRBJ2-3	TRBV13	ASRRGPLTSTDTQY
TRBJ1-1	TRBV6-5	ASRRTENTEAF
TRBJ2-5	TRBV30	AWSVHVKTQY
TRBJ2-7	TRBV9	ASSVGGTGGLEQY
TRBJ1-2	TRBV7-2	ASSSMTGGWGGYT
TRBJ1-2	TRBV5-6	ASSFPPTARGPGYT
TRBJ2-7	TRBV27	ASSPTSGLSYEQY
TRBJ1-5	TRBV19	ASSNGQGINQPQH
TRBJ2-3	TRBV7-2	ASSRGGSDTQY
TRBJ1-2	TRBV6-5	ASRRQGSRGYT
TRBJ1-2	TRBV5-1	ASRPERGSYGYT
TRBJ2-5	TRBV27	ASSPQSGSGETQY
TRBJ2-3	TRBV4-1	ASSQGGFSGGAFGADTQY
TRBJ1-6	TRBV30	AWAGQSNSPLH
TRBJ1-1	TRBV5-4	ASSWRQMNTEAF
TRBJ2-7	TRBV9	ASSLSGTGSYEQY
TRBJ1-2	TRBV19	ASSFFSPRNYGYT
TRBJ2-7	TRBV6-1	ALDRDRGSDEQY
TRBJ2-3	TRBV19	ASSILAGVPDTQY
TRBJ2-7	TRBV5-6	ASSLFSSGSSYEQY
TRBJ2-2	TRBV9	ASSVGGSTGELF
TRBJ1-5	TRBV28	ASSRRGATALSNQPQH
TRBJ1-2	TRBV18	ASSPQGHKDYGYT